This T cell receptor beta chain is drawn from a study of control samples from healthy donors and cancer patients. Sequenced by immunoSEQ multiplex PCR; TCRdb stores in-frame clones only, minus some. In the table there are about 170,000 clones, 75% to 95% of which are singletons. The ends were cut back, 6 bases at V and 5 bases at J, with 23 bases in the middle. The CDR3 is 16 residues long. Germline loops: CDR1 WSHSY, CDR2 SAAADI. The source of this sequence is a woman in her 40s in good health. Sequencing was done on a sample of blood. The chain recombines TRBV10-2 with TRBJ2-7; D ambiguous. CDR3 nucleotides: TGCGCCAGCAGCGCCCTTACCCCCGGGCCCAGCCACGAGCAGTACTTC. Amino acids: CASSALTPGPSHEQYF.